The next 28 T cell receptor beta chains were all read from a single sample in a study of cytomegalovirus exposure and HLA in healthy donors. 13 Jbeta primers and 60 Vbeta primers were used for the PCR. TCRdb keeps only in-frame clones here, not all; method: immunoSEQ multiplex PCR. This sample has 150,000 to 200,000 clones, with around 79% found just once. The material sequenced was PBMCs. All receptors derive from a man aged 40-49 years in good health and CMV-seropositive.

The gene calls are TRBV15 and TRBJ2-1; perhaps TRBD2 as D (6 bases). This CDR3 contains 15 residues. V gave up 0 bases and J gave up 3 bases, with 9 bases separating them. Germline CDR1 and CDR2: LNHNV and YYDKDF (reference sequence). CDR3 protein: CATSRDPGGYNEQFF. As DNA, the CDR3 is TGTGCCACCAGCAGAGACCCCGGGGGCTACAATGAGCAGTTCTTC.

The rearrangement joins TRBV19 to TRBJ1-2; D possibly corresponds to TRBD1 (5 bases). The CDR3 has 14 residues. Trimming stripped 6 bases from V and 8 bases from J, with 19 bases between. In germline, CDR1 is LNHDA, CDR2 SQIVND (reference sequence). The CDR3 is CASRDPRGGKGYTF. CDR3 DNA: TGTGCCAGTAGAGATCCCCGGGGCGGGAAGGGCTACACCTTC.

Details on this clone: At one end, the junction sequence differs from germline, possibly due to a read error. The chain has TRBV29-1 and TRBJ1-1; possibly TRBD1 for D (5 bases). The germline V gene encodes CDR1 SQVTM and CDR2 ANQGSEA. The CDR3 length is 12 residues. The CDR3 loop is CSVGDADTEASF. The CDR3 DNA follows: TGCAGCGTTGGGGATGCGGACACTGAAGCTTCCTTT.

The V gene is TRBV7-3, the J gene TRBJ2-1; 9 bases line up with TRBD2. The germline V gene has CDR1 SGHTA and CDR2 FQGTGA. CDR3 length: 16 residues. J was trimmed by 4 bases and V by 0 bases; bases with no gene match: 4. This chain's CDR3 is CASSLTATSGYNEQFF. CDR3 bases: TGTGCCAGCAGCTTAACGGCTACTAGCGGGTACAATGAGCAGTTCTTC.

The V gene is TRBV5-1, the J gene TRBJ2-3; 9 bases are shared with TRBD1. CDR1 is SGHRS, CDR2 YFSETQ, per germline. The V segment lost 4 bases and the J segment 5 bases; nucleotides outside the gene matches: 5. The CDR3 totals 14 residues. The CDR3 here is CASSMGQGGDTQYF. CDR3 nucleotide sequence: TGCGCCAGCAGCATGGGACAGGGTGGAGATACGCAGTATTTT.

The chain is built from TRBV5-1 and TRBJ1-2; 9 nucleotides align to TRBD1. CDR3 size: 13 residues. CDR1 is SGHRS and CDR2 is YFSETQ in the germline V gene. Trimming removed 2 bases from V and 8 bases from J; junction bases left unmatched: 4. In DNA, the CDR3 is TGCGCCAGCAGCTTAGACAGGGGGGCAGGCTACACCTTC. This sequence encodes CASSLDRGAGYTF.

This clone was found once. The chain carries TRBV7-9 and TRBJ2-2; 9 nucleotides agree with TRBD2. The CDR3 is made up of 15 amino acids. The germline gives CDR1 SEHNR, CDR2 FQNEAQ (reference sequence). The junction had 10 bases not matched to a gene; V was cut back by 8 bases and J by 6 bases. CDR3 sequence: CASPPLAGSAGELFF. The CDR3 DNA is TGTGCCAGCCCCCCTCTAGCGGGATCCGCCGGGGAGCTGTTTTTT.

This clone has just a few counts. This chain joins TRBV6-1 and TRBJ2-7; 10 nucleotides match TRBD2. The CDR3 covers 15 residues. V was pared by 5 bases and J by 7 bases, with 11 bases of the junction left unmatched. The germline V gene has CDR1 MNHNS and CDR2 SASEGT. The CDR3, as DNA: TGTGCCAGCAGTCTAACCGGGACTAGCGCTGAGGAGCAGTACTTC. It encodes CASSLTGTSAEEQYF.

The chain has TRBV2 and TRBJ2-1, with D perhaps TRBD2 (5 bases). The CDR3 sequence is 12 residues long. The V end lost 7 bases, the J end lost 7 bases, and 11 bases lay between the germline ends. Looked up from germline, CDR1 is SNHLY and CDR2 is FYNNEI. The CDR3 sequence: CASIRERNEQFF. The CDR3 DNA is TGTGCCAGCATTAGGGAGCGGAATGAGCAGTTCTTC. The entire variable domain, with the rest obtained from reference TRBV2 and TRBJ2-1, is as follows: EPEVTQTPSHQVTQMGQEVILRCVPISNHLYFYWYRQILGQKVEFLVSFYNNEISEKSEIFDDQFSVERPDGSNFTLKIRSTKLEDSAMYFCASIRERNEQFFGPGTRLTVL.

The chain is built from TRBV11-2 and TRBJ2-2, with TRBD2 matching over 12 bases. V gave up 0 bases and J gave up 6 bases; unmatched junction bases: 5. The CDR3 sequence is 17 residues long. Germline V gene lookup returns CDR1 SGHAT and CDR2 FQNNGV. CDR3 sequence reads: CASSLDPTSGRPGELFF. DNA of the CDR3: TGTGCCAGCAGCTTAGATCCCACTAGCGGGAGGCCCGGGGAGCTGTTTTTT.

V usage is TRBV20-1 and J usage is TRBJ1-1; D gene ambiguous. Germline assignment: CDR1 DFQATT and CDR2 SNEGSKA (reference sequence). Trimming left V 3 bases short and J 6 bases short, with 8 bases between. The CDR3 runs to 11 residues. The CDR3 sequence: CSARRMSEAFF. The CDR3 DNA is TGCAGTGCTAGGCGAATGTCTGAAGCTTTCTTT.

This chain uses TRBV19 with TRBJ2-7; D gene uncertain. Trimming pared 5 bases from V and 0 bases from J, leaving 17 bases between. This CDR3 comprises 16 residues. Per the germline V gene, CDR1 is LNHDA and CDR2 is SQIVND (reference sequence). The CDR3 bases are TGTGCCAGTAGTCCCGCTAACGGTAATCCCTCCTACGAGCAGTACTTC. Translating gives CASSPANGNPSYEQYF. Combining the CDR3 with reference TRBV19 and TRBJ2-7 gives the whole variable domain DGGITQSPKYLFRKEGQNVTLSCEQNLNHDAMYWYRQDPGQGLRLIYYSQIVNDFQKGDIAEGYSVSREKKESFPLTVTSAQKNPTAFYLCASSPANGNPSYEQYFGPGTRLTVT.

The CDR3 spells CASSLFGAGNTGELFF. DNA for the CDR3: TGCGCCAGCAGCTTGTTTGGGGCTGGGAACACCGGGGAGCTGTTTTTT. This chain links TRBV5-1 with TRBJ2-2, with a possible D match to TRBD1 (5 bases). Per germline, CDR1 SGHRS and CDR2 YFSETQ. The V end lost 1 base, the J end lost 1 base, and 11 bases lay between the germline ends. The CDR3 contains 16 residues.

The rearrangement links TRBV7-9 to TRBJ1-1; D is ambiguous. CDR3 length equals 12 residues. Looked up from germline, CDR1 is SEHNR and CDR2 is FQNEAQ (reference sequence). V lost 5 bases to trimming and J lost 5 bases, with 9 bases between them. Written as DNA, the CDR3 is TGTGCCAGCAGCAACCTCAGGACTGAAGCTTTCTTT. Protein sequence: CASSNLRTEAFF.

In DNA, the CDR3 is TGTGCCAGCAGTTACTCCAGTAATGAAAAACTGTTTTTT. It encodes CASSYSSNEKLFF. The J gene is TRBJ1-4, the V gene TRBV6-5; D unclear. The length of the CDR3 is 13 residues. V lost 0 bases, J lost 4 bases, and 3 bases lay in between. CDR1 and CDR2 from the germline V gene are MNHEY and SVGAGI.

The V gene is TRBV15, the J gene TRBJ2-7; D uncertain. Germline CDR1 and CDR2: LNHNV and YYDKDF (reference sequence). This CDR3 has 13 amino acids. Trimming removed 0 bases at V and 6 bases at J, with 9 bases between. The CDR3 sequence: CATSRDPPSEQYF. CDR3 coding DNA: TGTGCCACCAGCAGAGACCCACCTAGCGAGCAGTACTTC.

The V and J genes are TRBV19 and TRBJ2-5; TRBD2 matches 10 bases. The J call may be in error: the DNA end matches TRBJ2-7 better. This CDR3 is built from 16 residues. Germline V lookup: CDR1 LNHDA, CDR2 SQIVND (reference sequence). The CDR3 region is CASSFSQTSGFYEQYF. In DNA form, the CDR3 reads TGTGCCAGTAGTTTCTCACAGACTAGCGGGTTCTACGAGCAGTACTTC.

This clone was picked up a small number of times. This chain connects TRBV30 to TRBJ1-1; D is uncertain. CDR3 size: 13 residues. In germline, CDR1 is GTSNPN, CDR2 SVGIG (reference sequence). Trimming took 3 bases from V and 3 from J, leaving 11 bases between them. CDR3 coding DNA: TGTGCCTGGAGCGGAGGAGGTTACACTGAAGCTTTCTTT. Residues: CAWSGGGYTEAFF.

The J gene is TRBJ2-7, the V gene TRBV4-2; 8 nucleotides align to TRBD2. Germline V gives CDR1 LGHNA, CDR2 YNFKEQ. Trimming removed 1 base from V and 2 bases from J; junction bases left unmatched: 4. This CDR3 is 15 amino acids long. CDR3 region: CASSQGVAGTYEQYF. DNA for the CDR3: TGTGCCAGCAGCCAAGGGGTAGCGGGAACCTACGAGCAGTACTTC.

The gene calls are TRBV7-7 and TRBJ2-5, with 8 bases matching TRBD1. V trimming: 5 bases; J trimming: 5 bases; junction bases outside the gene matches: 7. The V gene's germline CDR1 is SSHAT and CDR2 FNYEAQ (reference sequence). CDR3 length: 14 amino acids. The DNA of the CDR3 is TGTGCCAGCAGCCGCGGACAGGGAGCTGAGACCCAGTACTTC. Residues: CASSRGQGAETQYF.

This chain links TRBV19 with TRBJ2-7, with D perhaps matching TRBD2 (5 bases). The CDR3 runs 11 residues. Looked up from germline, CDR1 is LNHDA and CDR2 is SQIVND (reference sequence). Trimming cost V 6 bases and J 7 bases, with 10 bases left between them. The DNA of the CDR3 is TGTGCCAGTAGAAGTGGGAGAGAGCAGTACTTC. This encodes CASRSGREQYF.

The sample holds a few counts of this clone. The gene calls are TRBV2 and TRBJ2-2, with 10 positions matching TRBD2. This CDR3 has 16 residues. J lost 1 base, V lost 5 bases, and 4 bases had no gene match. Germline V gene sequence: CDR1 SNHLY, CDR2 FYNNEI. DNA of the CDR3: TGTGCCAGCAGTACACTAGCGGGACTGAACACCGGGGAGCTGTTTTTT. As protein: CASSTLAGLNTGELFF.

The J gene is TRBJ2-1, the V gene TRBV7-3; maybe TRBD2 (5 bases). CDR1 and CDR2 from the germline V gene are SGHTA and FQGTGA. Trimming left V 3 bases short and J 7 bases short, with 7 bases between. The CDR3 is 12 amino acids. The CDR3 is CASSFPGNEQFF. The DNA of the CDR3 is TGTGCCAGCAGCTTCCCGGGGAATGAGCAGTTCTTC.

This clone has just one count. The rearrangement links TRBV10-1 to TRBJ2-5; D ambiguous. This CDR3 is built from 11 residues. V lost 3 bases and J 11 bases, leaving 10 bases between the germline ends. The germline gives CDR1 WNHNN, CDR2 SYGVQD (reference sequence). The CDR3 protein is CASSDTYGQYF. The CDR3 DNA reads as TGCGCCAGCAGTGATACGTACGGTCAGTACTTC.

This clone was counted a few times. This chain connects TRBV7-9 to TRBJ2-3; the D is unclear. This CDR3 region has 15 residues. The V and J ends lost 5 bases and 3 bases respectively, with 15 bases between them. Looked up from germline, CDR1 is SEHNR and CDR2 is FQNEAQ (reference sequence). This CDR3 is CASSPWSGRTDTQYF. DNA for the CDR3: TGTGCCAGCAGCCCCTGGAGTGGAAGAACAGATACGCAGTATTTT.

The chain employs TRBV2 and TRBJ2-5, with TRBD1 identical over 8 bases. CDR1 and CDR2 from the germline V gene are SNHLY and FYNNEI. With V trimmed by 4 bases and J by 5 bases, 3 bases remained unmatched. The CDR3 consists of 13 residues. The CDR3 DNA sequence: TGTGCCAGCAGTGCCAGGGGGCCGGAGACCCAGTACTTC. It specifies CASSARGPETQYF.

The chain employs TRBV28 and TRBJ2-7; D gene ambiguous. The ends were cut back, 3 bases at V and 4 bases at J, with 7 bases in the middle. Germline V CDR1 and CDR2: MDHEN, SYDVKM. The CDR3 covers 12 residues. The CDR3 spells CASSFSVYEQYF. As DNA, the CDR3 is TGTGCCAGCAGTTTTTCAGTGTACGAGCAGTACTTC.

V and J are TRBV28 and TRBJ1-1; 7 bases are shared with TRBD1. The V and J ends lost 10 bases and 1 base, in that order; junction bases with no gene match: 15. CDR3 size: 16 residues. Germline-derived CDR1 and CDR2 are MDHEN and SYDVKM. The CDR3 DNA is TGTGCCAATTCCGGAATTGGGGCAGGGGGGAACACTGAAGCTTTCTTT. Amino acid sequence: CANSGIGAGGNTEAFF.